The clone carrying this T cell receptor beta chain was seen repeatedly, ten times or more. Its antigen is unknown. Individually, cDNA molecules had unique molecular identifiers attached to them. MiXCR, applied by TCRdb to the 5' RACE reads, yields one record per CDR3 protein. The sample has approximately 27,000 distinct CDR3 sequences; under 6.5% are singletons. The sample comes from a study of early T cells in non-severe SARS-CoV-2 infection. Across the study: Sequencing of unsorted whole blood was done on bulk RNA, leaving chains unpaired. Study-level results: VDJdb matching skewed toward anti-spike CD8 responses, missing private and CD4 specificities.

CDR1 LNHNV and CDR2 YYDKDF come from the germline V gene (reference sequence). The V end lost 2 bases, the J end lost 10 bases, and 15 bases lay between the germline ends. The CDR3 has 13 residues. What was sequenced was whole blood. The chain combines TRBV15 with TRBJ2-7; D not resolved. This TCR derives from an adult who was a healthcare worker with PCR-confirmed SARS-CoV-2 infection or an uninfected control (not recorded which). CDR3 DNA: TGTGCCACCAGCAGAATGAGCCAGGACCCACAGTACTTC. It encodes CATSRMSQDPQYF.